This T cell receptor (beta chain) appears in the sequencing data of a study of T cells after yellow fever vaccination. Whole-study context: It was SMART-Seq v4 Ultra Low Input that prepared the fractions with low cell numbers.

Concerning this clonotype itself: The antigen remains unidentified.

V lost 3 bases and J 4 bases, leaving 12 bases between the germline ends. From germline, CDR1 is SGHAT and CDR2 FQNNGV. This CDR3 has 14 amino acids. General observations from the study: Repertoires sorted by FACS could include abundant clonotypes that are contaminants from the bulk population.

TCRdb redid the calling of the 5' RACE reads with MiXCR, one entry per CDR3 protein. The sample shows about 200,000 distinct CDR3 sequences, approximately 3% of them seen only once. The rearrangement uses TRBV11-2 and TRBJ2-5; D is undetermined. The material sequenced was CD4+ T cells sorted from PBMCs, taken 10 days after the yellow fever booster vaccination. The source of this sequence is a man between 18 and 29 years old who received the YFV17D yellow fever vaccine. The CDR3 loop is CASSFSGPGETQYF. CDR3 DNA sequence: TGTGCCAGCAGCTTCTCGGGCCCGGGAGAGACCCAGTACTTC.